In its sample, the clone carrying this TCR beta chain was seen many times. This sample was included in a study of T cells in Graves' hyperthyroidism and ophthalmopathy. V dropped 4 bases and J dropped 4; count of bases not matched to a gene: 11. This CDR3 is 17 amino acids long. Germline CDR1 is SGDLS and CDR2 is YYNGEE. RNA transcripts were the template for amplifying TCR beta CDR3 regions. The primer set for the first-round RT-PCR of the TCR CDR3 was HTBI. Each CDR3 protein is one row after TCRdb ran MiXCR on the multiplex PCR reads. The data show around 500,000 distinct CDR3 sequences, 12% to 15% seen once.

Sequences were obtained from blood. The rearrangement links TRBV9 to TRBJ2-1; 10 nucleotides align to TRBD2. The source is a woman aged 40-49 years with Graves' hyperthyroidism. The CDR3: CASSPRGLAGDYNEQFF. As DNA, the CDR3 is TGTGCCAGCAGCCCCCGGGGGCTAGCGGGAGATTACAATGAGCAGTTCTTC.